The rows below give T cell receptor beta chains drawn from one sample of a study of blood T cell repertoires in COVID-19. Sequencing was performed with immunoSEQ multiplex PCR; in TCRdb, only in-frame clones are kept and a portion is missing. The repertoire holds roughly 140,000 clones, with roughly 86% as singletons. The source material was peripheral blood. The receptors derive from a human donor in a cohort sampled during active COVID-19. CDR3s leave out the opening cysteine and the closing phenylalanine or tryptophan. The size of a clone is reported for some rows only, either as once, few or many, or as a class for expanded clones.

abundance: .
j_gene: TRBJ2-3
v_gene: TRBV2
CDR3aa: ASSAWTSRDTQY

abundance: .
j_gene: TRBJ2-1
v_gene: TRBV30
CDR3aa: AWRGGSYNEQF

abundance: .
j_gene: TRBJ1-6
v_gene: TRBV2
CDR3aa: ASSGVGTGGLSNSPLH

abundance: .
j_gene: TRBJ1-2
v_gene: TRBV5-1
CDR3aa: ASRNERETYGYT

abundance: .
j_gene: TRBJ1-3
v_gene: TRBV7-9
CDR3aa: ASTPVDTGNTIY

abundance: once
j_gene: TRBJ2-5
v_gene: TRBV5-1
CDR3aa: ASSLVAGGIKETQY

abundance: .
j_gene: TRBJ1-5
v_gene: TRBV7-8
CDR3aa: ASSPGQGAGQPQH

abundance: .
j_gene: TRBJ2-1
v_gene: TRBV3-1/TRBV3-2
CDR3aa: ASSSTQIYNEQF

abundance: .
j_gene: TRBJ2-2
v_gene: TRBV5-1
CDR3aa: ASSWNLGGLNTGELF

abundance: .
j_gene: TRBJ2-3
v_gene: TRBV19
CDR3aa: ASSMWGGTDTQY

abundance: once
j_gene: TRBJ1-6
v_gene: TRBV7-9
CDR3aa: ASSLIPLSPLH

abundance: .
j_gene: TRBJ1-6
v_gene: TRBV3-1/TRBV3-2
CDR3aa: ASSHRTGAQGGNSPLH

abundance: .
j_gene: TRBJ1-1
v_gene: TRBV6-6
CDR3aa: ASSIPQSNTEAF

abundance: .
j_gene: TRBJ1-6
v_gene: TRBV7-2
CDR3aa: ASSHRAYNSPLH

abundance: .
j_gene: TRBJ2-1
v_gene: TRBV19
CDR3aa: ASSLQGRYGEQF

abundance: .
j_gene: TRBJ2-6
v_gene: TRBV7-2
CDR3aa: ASSLGSSSGANVLT

abundance: .
j_gene: TRBJ2-3
v_gene: TRBV7-2
CDR3aa: ASSLVTGHRDTQY

abundance: .
j_gene: TRBJ1-2
v_gene: TRBV7-9
CDR3aa: ASSSPPGTGGDGYT

abundance: .
j_gene: TRBJ2-5
v_gene: TRBV28
CDR3aa: ASSLYKTSDQETQY

abundance: .
j_gene: TRBJ2-5
v_gene: TRBV2
CDR3aa: ASRGGSAGETQY

abundance: .
j_gene: TRBJ2-1
v_gene: TRBV27
CDR3aa: ASGSSVYEQF

abundance: .
j_gene: TRBJ2-3
v_gene: TRBV5-1
CDR3aa: ASSTASGRGSDTQY

abundance: once
j_gene: TRBJ2-1
v_gene: TRBV4-1
CDR3aa: ASSQGRGGFQTPYNEQF

abundance: .
j_gene: TRBJ2-1
v_gene: TRBV30
CDR3aa: AWGAAANEQF

abundance: .
j_gene: TRBJ2-1
v_gene: TRBV4-1
CDR3aa: ASTLAGPGHNEQF

abundance: once
j_gene: TRBJ2-1
v_gene: TRBV7-8
CDR3aa: ASSLVTAGGQVEQF

abundance: .
j_gene: TRBJ2-1
v_gene: TRBV4-2
CDR3aa: ASSQEPRGQVYNEQF

abundance: .
j_gene: TRBJ1-2
v_gene: TRBV28
CDR3aa: ASSPSWGANYGYT

abundance: .
j_gene: TRBJ1-4
v_gene: TRBV5-8
CDR3aa: ASSWTGTDEKLF

abundance: .
j_gene: TRBJ1-1
v_gene: TRBV6-2/TRBV6-3
CDR3aa: ASSSPGVNTEAF

abundance: .
j_gene: TRBJ2-5
v_gene: TRBV7-3
CDR3aa: ASSLIPGVRETQY

abundance: .
j_gene: TRBJ2-7
v_gene: TRBV11-2
CDR3aa: ASSSSGDEQY

abundance: .
j_gene: TRBJ2-2
v_gene: TRBV5-8
CDR3aa: ASSLPANTGELF

abundance: .
j_gene: TRBJ1-1
v_gene: TRBV5-8
CDR3aa: ASSLGAGLNTEAF

abundance: once
j_gene: TRBJ1-3
v_gene: TRBV6-6
CDR3aa: ASRIDSSGNTIY

abundance: .
j_gene: TRBJ2-7
v_gene: TRBV7-6
CDR3aa: ASSFSQGTYEQY

abundance: .
j_gene: TRBJ2-5
v_gene: TRBV27
CDR3aa: ASSSELGGGETQY

abundance: .
j_gene: TRBJ2-5
v_gene: TRBV6-2/TRBV6-3
CDR3aa: ASSYGSLGGARETQY

abundance: once
j_gene: TRBJ1-6
v_gene: TRBV2
CDR3aa: ASRVRGSYNSPLH

abundance: .
j_gene: TRBJ2-7
v_gene: TRBV19
CDR3aa: ASSYGQGTYEQY

abundance: .
j_gene: TRBJ1-2
v_gene: TRBV19
CDR3aa: ASSAQGVGYGYT

abundance: once
j_gene: TRBJ2-1
v_gene: TRBV5-1
CDR3aa: ASSLAVGGLYEQF

abundance: .
j_gene: TRBJ2-1
v_gene: TRBV5-8
CDR3aa: ASSSVTRGAGSSYNEQF

abundance: .
j_gene: TRBJ1-2
v_gene: TRBV18
CDR3aa: ASSPPRAADRFGGYT

abundance: .
j_gene: TRBJ2-2
v_gene: TRBV6-5
CDR3aa: ASSRPGFNTGELF

abundance: .
j_gene: TRBJ2-3
v_gene: TRBV9
CDR3aa: ASSALQGAADTQY

abundance: .
j_gene: TRBJ2-7
v_gene: TRBV6-5
CDR3aa: ASRTRTSGTYEQY

abundance: .
j_gene: TRBJ1-1
v_gene: TRBV28
CDR3aa: ASIPWRGWGKETEAF

abundance: .
j_gene: TRBJ2-5
v_gene: TRBV30
CDR3aa: AWSVAAGETQY

abundance: .
j_gene: TRBJ2-5
v_gene: TRBV6-5
CDR3aa: AVKDGATRKETQY

abundance: .
j_gene: TRBJ2-2
v_gene: TRBV5-1
CDR3aa: ASSLVTGQNRGTGELF

abundance: .
j_gene: TRBJ1-2
v_gene: TRBV28
CDR3aa: ASSLLGGLDGYT

abundance: .
j_gene: TRBJ2-3
v_gene: TRBV2
CDR3aa: ASSVGLAIDTQY

abundance: once
j_gene: TRBJ2-5
v_gene: TRBV28
CDR3aa: ASIQLAGGRGAQY